Listed below are T cell receptor beta chains from one sample, sequenced in a study of siplizumab effects on memory and regulatory T cells. The repertoire was sequenced with immunoSEQ multiplex PCR; TCRdb's copy has only in-frame clones and lacks some. The table lists about 56,000 clones, about 98% of them singletons. Sequencing was performed on naive CD8+ T cells sorted from blood. The source of these receptors is a human donor in good health. CDR3s include the opening cysteine and the closing phenylalanine or tryptophan. D genes are given only for firm matches. Expanded clones are given a class, and other clones once, few, many or no size at all.

J gene	D gene	V gene	clone size	CDR3 DNA	CDR3 protein
TRBJ2-1	.	TRBV27	.	TGTGCCAGCAGTTTATTCAGCCCGAATGAGCAGTTCTTC	CASSLFSPNEQFF
TRBJ1-5	.	TRBV14	.	TGTGCCAGCAGCCAAACCCCGAATCAGCCCCAGCATTTT	CASSQTPNQPQHF
TRBJ2-2	TRBD1	TRBV27	.	TGTGCCAGCAGTTTATCAGGGACAGGGTATGGGGAGCTGTTTTTT	CASSLSGTGYGELFF
TRBJ2-7	.	TRBV5-6	.	TGTGCCAGCAGCTTGGGGCAGGGGCCGAGCTCCTACGAGCAGTACTTC	CASSLGQGPSSYEQYF
TRBJ1-1	.	TRBV9	.	TGTGCCAGCAGCAGGGGCCCTCAGGGCACTGAAGCTTTCTTT	CASSRGPQGTEAFF
TRBJ2-1	.	TRBV7-6	.	TGTGCCAGCAGCTTAGGTATAGCGGAGTACAATGAGCAGTTCTTC	CASSLGIAEYNEQFF
TRBJ2-2	TRBD2	TRBV11-3	.	TGTGCCAGCAGCTTACCTAGCGGGATTAATCGGGGAGCTGTTTTT	CASSLPSGINRGAVF
TRBJ1-6	.	TRBV7-8	.	TGTGCCAGCAGAAGAGCACCCCTCCACTTT	CASRRAPLHF
TRBJ2-1	TRBD2	TRBV19	.	TGTGCCAGTAGTGGGCGCGGCGGGAGGGCCCCCGCTGAGCAGTTCTTC	CASSGRGGRAPAEQFF
TRBJ2-7	TRBD2	TRBV7-9	.	TGTGCCAGCGAGGAAATAGCGGGAGGGGGGCAGTACTTC	CASEEIAGGGQYF
TRBJ1-5	TRBD1	TRBV6-1	.	TGTGCCAGCAGTGACTTTCCCCGGACAGGCTATCAGCCCCAGCATTTT	CASSDFPRTGYQPQHF
TRBJ1-1	.	TRBV19	.	TGTGCCAGTAGTAGACAAGCCCTGAACACTGAAGCTTTCTTT	CASSRQALNTEAFF
TRBJ2-7	.	TRBV4-3	.	TGCGCCAGCAGCCAAGTCGTCCGTTCCCCCTACGAGCAGTACTTC	CASSQVVRSPYEQYF
TRBJ2-1	TRBD2	TRBV11-3	.	TGTGCCAGCAGCTTAGACGCTCTAGCGGGCCCATACAATGAGCAGTTCTTC	CASSLDALAGPYNEQFF
TRBJ2-7	.	TRBV14	.	TGTGCCAGCAGCCAATCGTACGAGCAGTACTTC	CASSQSYEQYF
TRBJ2-7	.	TRBV4-2	.	TGTGCCAGCAGCCAAGAAAGAAGCGCGACCTACGAGCAGTACTTC	CASSQERSATYEQYF
TRBJ2-7	.	TRBV28	.	TGTGCCAGCAGTTCCGGGACCGTTTACGAGCAGTACTTC	CASSSGTVYEQYF
TRBJ1-5	.	TRBV19	.	TGTGCCAGTAGTATCCTGCTATGGAGCAATCAGCCCCAGCATTTT	CASSILLWSNQPQHF
TRBJ2-2	.	TRBV9	.	TGTGCCAGCAGCGTAGGTGACGGCACCGGGGAGCTGTTTTTT	CASSVGDGTGELFF
TRBJ2-7	TRBD1	TRBV7-8	.	TGTGCCAGCACACGGGACAGACCGTCCTACGAGCAGTACTTC	CASTRDRPSYEQYF
TRBJ1-5	.	TRBV19	.	TGTGCCAGTAGTAGAACAGGGTTAGGAGGGAATCAGCCCCAGCATTTT	CASSRTGLGGNQPQHF
TRBJ1-1	.	TRBV27	.	TGTGCCAGCAGTTTCCGGGACGGCACTGAAGCTTTCTTT	CASSFRDGTEAFF
TRBJ2-5	TRBD2	TRBV14	.	TGTGCCAGCAGCCCGTTAGCGGGAGAAGAGACCCAGTACTTC	CASSPLAGEETQYF
TRBJ2-7	.	TRBV25-1	once	TGTGCCAGCAGTGAATTCGGCTACGAGCAGTACTTC	CASSEFGYEQYF
TRBJ2-5	.	TRBV6-1	.	TGTGCCAGCAGGAAACGGGCGAGCCAAGAGACCCAGTACTTC	CASRKRASQETQYF
TRBJ2-7	.	TRBV14	.	TGTGCCAGCAGCGAGAGTACCTACGAGCAGTACTTC	CASSESTYEQYF
TRBJ2-7	.	TRBV30	.	TGTGCCTGGAGAGGGGACTCCGGAGCCTACGAGCAGTACTTC	CAWRGDSGAYEQYF
TRBJ2-1	.	TRBV25-1	.	TGTGCCAGCAACCCAGGACACGACCGTTCCTACAATGAGCAGTTCTTC	CASNPGHDRSYNEQFF
TRBJ2-1	TRBD1	TRBV9	.	TGTGCCAGCAGCGTAGGGGACAGCCTTAATGAGCAGTTCTTC	CASSVGDSLNEQFF
TRBJ2-7	TRBD2	TRBV9	.	TGTGCCAGCAGCGTTAGCGGGACCACTTCCTACGAGCAGTACTTC	CASSVSGTTSYEQYF
TRBJ1-2	.	TRBV6-5	.	TGTGCCAGCAGTTACGGTGACTATGGCTACACCTTC	CASSYGDYGYTF
TRBJ1-2	TRBD1	TRBV28	.	TGTGCCAGCAGGCTACAGGGGGCCAGCCTCCCATCCTATGGCTACACCTTC	CASRLQGASLPSYGYTF
TRBJ2-7	.	TRBV6-1	.	TGTGCCAGCACTGGGGGTTATGACTACGAGCAGTACTTC	CASTGGYDYEQYF
TRBJ2-7	TRBD1	TRBV5-6	.	TGTGCCAGCAATCCATGGACCGGGACAGGGTCCTACGAGCAGTACTTC	CASNPWTGTGSYEQYF
TRBJ2-7	TRBD2	TRBV29-1	.	TGCAGCGTTGAAGACGAGCGGGAGGGCCTCCACGAGCAGTACTTC	CSVEDEREGLHEQYF
TRBJ2-7	.	TRBV5-5	.	TGTGCCAGCAGCTCCTCTTGGGGGGCTTACGAGCAGTACTTC	CASSSSWGAYEQYF
TRBJ2-2	.	TRBV5-4	.	TGTGCCAGCAGCGACGAAACAGGGACCGGGGAGCTGTTTTTT	CASSDETGTGELFF